This T cell receptor (beta chain) was documented in a study of cytomegalovirus exposure and HLA in healthy donors (dated by TCRdb to 2017 to 2019). For the wider study: The 650 to 750 repertoires of the first cohort and the 95 to 150 validation repertoires were produced on the same platform, according to a later analysis. The study aimed to test whether cataloging public T cell receptors could reveal signatures of past pathogen exposure. Besides the first cohort of under 700 subjects, a separate validation cohort made up of around 120 different subjects was used. To predict cytomegalovirus infection status, the study brought together high-throughput TCR immunosequencing, statistical association of individual TCRs with disease status, and machine learning.

The paper as a whole reports these results and caveats: In vitro tests confirmed that a few of the cytomegalovirus-associated TCR beta chains recognize cytomegalovirus antigens. Subsequent analysis determined that TCRs grouped into clusters in the first cohort also showed a tendency toward co-occurrence across the approximately 110 validation repertoires, and about 94% of cluster scores exceeded 0. In the study, about 150 TCR beta chains were listed as associated with cytomegalovirus. The authors suggested that the approach could potentially be generalized to other disease states and immunological phenotypes. Most TCR sequences were seen in very few donors, while some public TCRs were found in many individuals. A later analysis lacked HLA typing for the validation cohort, so it scored co-occurrence in that cohort across all 110 or so repertoires. The classifier was reported to diagnose cytomegalovirus status with high specificity and sensitivity in both the original and validation cohorts.

The library was prepared using the immunoSEQ multiplex PCR assay. As for the authors' bioinformatics: A statistical classification framework was developed to diagnose cytomegalovirus status using the catalog of TCR beta chain sequences. The source is immuneACCESS, and TCRdb retained only in-frame sequences with V and J called. Part of the clones is not carried over; for the studies checked, unresolved V genes explain less than half of this, and the remainder is unexplained. V, J and clone size derive from that table, while D and trimming were established from the DNA sequence. The sample table contains about 330,000 clones; only one count was recorded for 86% of them. Of the sample, roughly 0.8% falls within the top ten clones. Measured from the cysteine to the phenylalanine, the CDR3 is 16 residues long. Only CDR3 DNA remains: 48 bases, in frame from the first base. Via the germline V gene, CDR1 is MGHRA and CDR2 YSYEKL. Clipping removes 5 bases from V and 3 bases from J, with 5 as the unmatched junction base count.

On this clone itself: Its antigen specificity is not known. Base qualities are not provided; no much larger clone lies one nucleotide away.

Donors formed part of the validation cohort, which comprised over a hundred subjects and was distinct from the first cohort of under 850 subjects. The source of this sequence is a woman aged 18-29 years in good health and CMV-seronegative. Source material: PBMCs. The sequence is built from TRBV4-1 and TRBJ2-2; TRBD2 agrees with 11 junctional bases. The base sequence is TGCGCCAGCAGCTCGGGACTAGCGGATTACACCGGGGAGCTGTTTTTT. Its translation is CASSSGLADYTGELFF.